This T cell receptor beta chain was recovered during a study of human T cells and chemical hapten exposure. Time point in this sample: pre-sensitization, week 0. Treatment: therapeutic diphenylcyclopropenone sensitization with weekly scalp DPC. Each CDR3 protein is one row after TCRdb ran MiXCR on the RACE reads. Among about 120,000 distinct CDR3 sequences, roughly 14% were seen once, and the ten largest hold 2.8%. Of note for this clonotype: At one boundary the junction diverges from the germline segment, which might be a read error.

The germline CDR1 and CDR2 sequences are MGHDK and SYGVNS. The CDR3 is 11 residues long. This specimen consisted of whole blood, obtained in connection with sensitization to the hapten diphenylcyclopropenone (DPC). This clonotype was sampled from a woman under 30 with alopecia areata. Some clones in this sample may be carry-over from other donors' samples. V usage is TRBV25-1 and J usage is TRBJ2-7; D is possibly TRBD1 (5 bases). The chain's CDR3 is CVSSFRAEQYF. CDR3 nucleotide sequence: TGTGTCAGCAGTTTCAGGGCCGAGCAGTACTTC.